This TCR beta chain was found in a study of naive and memory T cell subsets. In this sample, this clonotype turned up many times. Both TRBC1 and TRBC2 were covered by a beta constant-region primer of two equimolar oligonucleotides. Nested alpha and beta constant-region primers with the SP2 primer drove four PCR rounds on ligated cDNA. A 12-nucleotide UMI and the SP2 primer were added to the cDNA 3' end by oligonucleotide ligation. TCRdb analysed the UMI-ligation and nested PCR reads with MiXCR anew, one entry per CDR3 protein. The sample shows tens of thousands of distinct CDR3 sequences, around 9% of them seen only once. Trimming stripped 0 bases from V and 0 bases from J, with 17 bases between. This CDR3 has 18 amino acids. Germline V gene data show CDR1 as LNHNV and CDR2 as YYDKDF (reference sequence). From the second PCR step, alpha and beta chains were amplified apart.

The TCR sequence derives from a human donor in good health. Sample: naive CD8+ T cells from blood. The V and J genes are TRBV15 and TRBJ1-1; D possibly corresponds to TRBD1 (5 bases). Written as DNA, the CDR3 is TGTGCCACCAGCAGAGACCCCCGGACACCTCTCATGAACACTGAAGCTTTCTTT. This translates into CATSRDPRTPLMNTEAFF.